Following are 30 T cell receptor beta chains from one sample sequenced in a study of liver allograft versus peripheral blood T cells. In the study overall: The authors compared T cell receptor repertoires in transplanted livers with recipients' peripheral blood repertoires.

TCRdb re-analysed the reads in MiXCR, keeping a single row per CDR3 protein. The repertoire has about 9,000 distinct CDR3 sequences, over 12% of them found once; the top ten carry 2.5% to 3%. The receptor source for this set is a human patient who had a liver transplant. Some T cells may originate from the graft donor.

About this clonotype itself: One base away lies a much larger clone, so this may be a sequencing read error. The gene calls are TRBV24-1 and TRBJ1-1; D is perhaps TRBD1 (6 bases). CDR3 length: 17 residues. The V end was cut by 7 bases, the J end by 4 bases, with 24 bases between. Germline-derived CDR1 and CDR2 are KGHDR and SFDVKD. The CDR3 loop reads CATSNGFLQGDSTEAFF. DNA of the CDR3: TGTGCCACCAGCAACGGGTTTTTACAGGGCGACAGCACTGAAGCTTTCTTT.

By share, this clonotype counts as medium-sized. The J gene is TRBJ2-7, the V gene TRBV29-1; the D call may be TRBD1 or TRBD2 (5 bases each). V lost 1 base to trimming and J lost 1 base, with 11 bases between them. This CDR3 has 14 amino acids. CDR1 is SQVTM, CDR2 ANQGSEA, per germline. CDR3 nucleotides: TGCAGCGTTGAAGGGTGGGACGGTTCCTACGAGCAGTACTTC. It specifies CSVEGWDGSYEQYF.

This clonotype is judged medium-sized. The rearrangement links TRBV19 to TRBJ1-4; the match to TRBD1 covers 7 bases. The V gene's germline CDR1 is LNHDA and CDR2 SQIVND (reference sequence). The trim removed 6 bases at V and 2 bases at J, leaving 6 bases unmatched. This CDR3 is built from 15 residues. In DNA form, the CDR3 reads TGTGCCAGTAGATCACCGGGACAGACTAATGAAAAACTGTTTTTT. This translates into CASRSPGQTNEKLFF.

This chain joins TRBV12-3 or TRBV12-4 and TRBJ1-5; D not certain. The CDR3 extends over 11 amino acids. Trimming removed 2 bases at V and 4 bases at J, with 0 bases between. CDR3 loop: CASSLNQPQHF. CDR3 bases: TGTGCCAGCAGTTTAAATCAGCCCCAGCATTTT.

About this clonotype: A much larger clone sits a single nucleotide away, making a read error possible. The chain couples TRBV10-3 to TRBJ1-2, with D tentatively TRBD1 (6 bases). The CDR3 sequence is 13 residues long. The V end was cut by 5 bases, the J end by 4 bases, with 11 bases between. Germline CDR1 reads ENHRY; CDR2 reads SYGVKD. CDR3 amino acids: CAISSTGRYGYTF. CDR3 bases: TGTGCCATCAGTTCTACAGGGCGCTATGGCTACACCTTC.

This chain uses TRBV20-1 with TRBJ2-1; TRBD2 matches at 8 bases. J gave up 3 bases and V 3 bases, and 1 base lay outside the gene matches. The CDR3 loop spans 13 amino acids. Germline V lookup: CDR1 DFQATT, CDR2 SNEGSKA (reference sequence). The DNA for the CDR3 is TGCAGTGCTAGCGGGAGGGGCTACAATGAGCAGTTCTTC. This sequence encodes CSASGRGYNEQFF.

By proportion, this clonotype is medium-sized. The chain carries TRBV6-6 and TRBJ2-1, with D perhaps TRBD2 (6 bases). Trimming left V 1 base short and J 10 bases short, with 20 bases between. The CDR3 loop spans 16 amino acids. The germline V gene encodes CDR1 MNHNY and CDR2 SVGAGI (reference sequence). CDR3 DNA sequence: TGTGCCAGCAGTTACTTGGGCGGCGGAGGGTCGGACGAGCAGTTCTTC. Its translation: CASSYLGGGGSDEQFF.

By sample share, this clonotype is medium-sized (0.01 to 0.1%). The chain recombines TRBV14 with TRBJ1-3, with 7 bases identical to TRBD1. The CDR3 consists of 15 residues. V was pared by 4 bases and J by 4 bases, with 7 bases of the junction left unmatched. The germline V gene has CDR1 SGHDN and CDR2 FVKESK. The CDR3 region is CASSPFAGGGNTIYF. As DNA, the CDR3 is TGTGCCAGCAGCCCCTTTGCAGGGGGAGGAAACACCATATATTTT.

This clonotype was counted only a few times. This chain links TRBV20-1 with TRBJ2-1; possible D gene TRBD2, 6 bases. CDR3 length equals 15 residues. Germline V CDR1 and CDR2: DFQATT, SNEGSKA (reference sequence). Trimming took 6 bases from V and 0 from J, leaving 15 bases between them. Here the CDR3 reads CSAEGRRASYNEQFF. The CDR3 DNA reads TGCAGTGCCGAGGGGAGGCGGGCCTCCTACAATGAGCAGTTCTTC.

As for this clonotype: This clone may be a read error of a much larger clone one base away. The gene calls are TRBV5-6 and TRBJ2-4; 7 bases fit TRBD2. From germline, CDR1 is SGHDT and CDR2 YYEEEE. The CDR3 is 16 amino acids. CDR3 amino acids: CVSIRGAGAAKNIQYF. The DNA for the CDR3 is TGTGTCAGCATCCGAGGCGCGGGAGCGGCCAAAAACATTCAGTACTTC. Together with reference TRBV5-6 and TRBJ2-4, the CDR3 gives the full variable domain: DAGVTQSPTHLIKTRGQQVTLRCSPKSGHDTVSWYQQALGQGPQFIFQYYEEEERQRGNFPDRFSGHQFPNYSSELNVNALLLGDSALYLCVSIRGAGAAKNIQYFGAGTRLSVL.

By share, this clonotype ranks as medium-sized (0.01 to 0.1%). The rearrangement uses TRBV19 and TRBJ1-1, with a weak D call TRBD1 (5 bases). The germline CDR1 and CDR2 sequences are LNHDA and SQIVND (reference sequence). This CDR3 contains 11 residues. V shed 7 bases and J shed 7 bases, with 10 bases lying between them. The CDR3 coding sequence is TGTGCCAGTACGGACAATTTTGAAGCTTTCTTT. Translated: CASTDNFEAFF.

This clonotype has more than one count but fewer than ten. The J gene is TRBJ1-2, the V gene TRBV20-1; 11 bases agree with TRBD1. After removal of 6 bases from V and 7 bases from J, the junction contained 13 bases not matched to a gene. The CDR3 runs 15 residues. CDR1 DFQATT and CDR2 SNEGSKA come from the germline V gene (reference sequence). The CDR3 nucleotides read TGCAGTGCCATTCCGGGACAGGGGGGCTTCGGTGGCTACACCTTC. It specifies CSAIPGQGGFGGYTF.

This clonotype appeared a few times. This chain uses TRBV6-2 or TRBV6-3 with TRBJ2-2, with 15 nucleotides matching TRBD2. V shed 6 bases, J shed 1 base, and the junction held 6 bases outside the gene matches. This CDR3 region has 18 residues. Germline CDR1 MNHEY, CDR2 SVGEGT. The DNA of the CDR3 is TGTGCCAGCAGACCTCCGGGACTAGCGGGGGGGAACACCGGGGAGCTGTTTTTT. This gives the protein CASRPPGLAGGNTGELFF.

This chain uses TRBV12-3 or TRBV12-4 with TRBJ2-1; D is perhaps TRBD1 (6 bases). Trimming pared 7 bases from V and 1 base from J, leaving 14 bases between. The CDR3 has 15 amino acids. Here the CDR3 reads CASTYLGASYNEQFF. CDR3 bases: TGTGCCAGCACATACCTGGGGGCTTCCTACAATGAGCAGTTCTTC.

The table lists this clonotype with a few counts. The rearrangement links TRBV5-1 to TRBJ2-1; D uncertain. The CDR3 is made up of 12 amino acids. V was shortened by 4 bases and J by 5 bases, with 7 bases between the two germline ends. Germline CDR1 SGHRS, CDR2 YFSETQ. The chain's CDR3 is CASSVTNNEQFF. CDR3 in DNA: TGCGCCAGCAGCGTCACCAACAATGAGCAGTTCTTC.

The rearrangement joins TRBV30 to TRBJ1-1, with a tentative D call TRBD1 (5 bases). CDR3 length: 13 residues. CDR1 is GTSNPN, CDR2 SVGIG, per germline (reference sequence). Deletions cut 3 bases from V and 5 bases from J, with 13 bases between. This CDR3 is CAWSIQRGTEAFF. CDR3 in DNA: TGTGCCTGGAGCATACAGAGGGGAACTGAAGCTTTCTTT.

This clonotype was recorded at least ten times. This sequence joins TRBV19 and TRBJ1-1; D gene uncertain. Germline lookup yields CDR1 LNHDA and CDR2 SQIVND (reference sequence). The CDR3 loop spans 15 amino acids. V was cut by 0 bases and J by 1 base, with 9 bases left in between. CDR3: CASSIDRTANTEAFF. The CDR3 DNA sequence: TGTGCCAGTAGTATAGATCGGACGGCGAACACTGAAGCTTTCTTT.

This clonotype is deemed medium-sized. This sequence joins TRBV6-1 and TRBJ2-7, with 7 nucleotides matching TRBD2. The CDR3 totals 14 residues. Germline lookup yields CDR1 MNHNS and CDR2 SASEGT. The J segment lost 2 bases and the V segment lost 6 bases, leaving 7 bases of the junction unmatched. Written as DNA, the CDR3 is TGTGCCAGCAGGGGGGGACTAACGGCCTACGAGCAGTACTTC. Protein: CASRGGLTAYEQYF.

This clonotype is medium-sized (0.01 to 0.1%) within its sample. The chain combines TRBV6-5 with TRBJ2-6; 8 nucleotides match TRBD1. V gave up 2 bases and J gave up 0 bases; unmatched junction bases: 3. The germline CDR1 and CDR2 sequences are MNHEY and SVGAGI. The CDR3 has 17 residues. CDR3 in amino acids: CASSYGQGLSGANVLTF. CDR3 DNA: TGTGCCAGCAGTTACGGACAGGGCCTCTCTGGGGCCAACGTCCTGACTTTC.

This clonotype was counted at least ten times. The chain is built from TRBV20-1 and TRBJ1-4; D ambiguous. This CDR3 has 14 residues. The V end was cut by 1 base, the J end by 7 bases, with 13 bases between. In germline, CDR1 is DFQATT, CDR2 SNEGSKA (reference sequence). The CDR3 DNA reads as TGCAGTGCTAGAGTCACCACCGGTGTTGAAAAACTGTTTTTT. As protein: CSARVTTGVEKLFF.

The chain uses TRBV3-1 and TRBJ1-4, with D possibly matching TRBD1 (5 bases). This CDR3 region has 16 residues. The V end was cut by 0 bases, the J end by 5 bases, with 13 bases between. In germline, CDR1 is LGHDT, CDR2 YNNKEL (reference sequence). CDR3 bases: TGTGCCAGCAGCCAAGACAGGGCCGGGGGGAATGAAAAACTGTTTTTT. This codes for CASSQDRAGGNEKLFF.

In this sample, this clonotype is medium-sized (0.01 to 0.1%). This chain links TRBV10-3 with TRBJ2-5, with unresolved D. V was clipped by 4 bases and J by 2 bases, with 8 bases between them. CDR1 and CDR2 (germline): ENHRY, SYGVKD. The CDR3 contains 13 residues. The CDR3: CAISATQQETQYF. As DNA, the CDR3 is TGTGCCATCAGTGCGACACAACAAGAGACCCAGTACTTC.

This clonotype was seen repeatedly, ten times or more. The CDR3 coding sequence is TGTGCCAGCAAAATAGCGGTACCCGCGAACACCGGGGAGCTGTTTTTT. This translates into CASKIAVPANTGELFF. V and J are TRBV7-9 and TRBJ2-2, with a tentative D call TRBD2 (6 bases). CDR3 length equals 16 residues. V was cut by 7 bases and J by 0 bases, with 15 bases left in between. Germline CDR1 is SEHNR and CDR2 is FQNEAQ (reference sequence).

The chain employs TRBV30 and TRBJ2-7; D remains unclear. Deletions cut 1 base from V and 0 bases from J, with 13 bases between. Per the germline V gene, CDR1 is GTSNPN and CDR2 is SVGIG (reference sequence). This CDR3 comprises 15 residues. The CDR3 sequence: CAWSALLRSSYEQYF. The DNA for the CDR3 is TGTGCCTGGAGTGCCCTCCTTAGGAGCTCCTACGAGCAGTACTTC. The entire variable domain, with the rest obtained from reference TRBV30 and TRBJ2-7, is as follows: SQTIHQWPATLVQPVGSPLSLECTVEGTSNPNLYWYRQAAGRGLQLLFYSVGIGQISSEVPQNLSASRPQDRQFILSSKKLLLSDSGFYLCAWSALLRSSYEQYFGPGTRLTVT.

Ten or more counts support this clonotype. This chain links TRBV30 with TRBJ1-6; D is unclear. Trimming took off 0 bases at V and 3 bases at J, with 12 bases between the two ends. The CDR3 sequence is 16 residues long. The germline CDR1 and CDR2 sequences are GTSNPN and SVGIG (reference sequence). The CDR3 nucleotides read TGTGCCTGGAGTGTGGGTCCGGGGAACTATAATTCACCCCTCCACTTT. This sequence encodes CAWSVGPGNYNSPLHF.

Judged by abundance, this clonotype is medium-sized (0.01 to 0.1%). V gene TRBV7-2 combines with J gene TRBJ2-3, with D possibly being TRBD2 (5 bases). This CDR3 is 14 amino acids long. V lost 2 bases and J lost 3, with 9 bases in between. Germline loops: CDR1 SGHTA, CDR2 FQGNSA. Written as DNA, the CDR3 is TGTGCCAGCAGCTTATTGAGAGGGACAGATACGCAGTATTTT. Translation: CASSLLRGTDTQYF.

This chain uses TRBV9 with TRBJ2-3; D call uncertain. Trimming left V 4 bases short and J 2 bases short, with 17 bases between. The CDR3 is 16 residues long. Germline assignment: CDR1 SGDLS and CDR2 YYNGEE. The DNA for the CDR3 is TGTGCCAGCAGCATAGAGGATTTAGGCCTCACAGATACGCAGTATTTT. Translating it yields CASSIEDLGLTDTQYF.

The table lists this clonotype with many counts. CDR3 loop: CASRIGPFYEQYF. The CDR3, as DNA: TGTGCCAGCAGGATTGGGCCCTTCTACGAGCAGTACTTC. V usage is TRBV28 and J usage is TRBJ2-7; no clear D. CDR1 is MDHEN and CDR2 is SYDVKM in the germline V gene. The V gene lost 6 bases and the J gene lost 3 bases, with 12 bases spanning the gap. The CDR3 covers 13 residues.

In its sample, this clonotype is medium-sized. The V and J genes are TRBV6-6 and TRBJ1-2, with 10 bases aligning to TRBD1. Trimming removed 7 bases from V and 4 bases from J; junction bases left unmatched: 6. CDR3 length: 14 amino acids. Germline V gene data show CDR1 as MNHNY and CDR2 as SVGAGI (reference sequence). CDR3 sequence reads: CASTRTGGAYGYTF. As DNA, the CDR3 is TGTGCCAGCACCCGGACAGGGGGGGCCTATGGCTACACCTTC.

This clonotype is judged medium-sized. CDR3 region: CASSIDKGLSSGANVLTF. In DNA, the CDR3 is TGTGCCAGTAGTATAGATAAAGGGCTAAGCTCTGGGGCCAACGTCCTGACTTTC. The chain carries TRBV19 and TRBJ2-6; D uncertain. The germline CDR1 and CDR2 sequences are LNHDA and SQIVND (reference sequence). The CDR3 covers 18 residues. V was shortened by 0 bases and J by 0 bases, with 12 bases between the two germline ends. The full variable domain, its missing parts supplied by reference TRBV19 and TRBJ2-6, is DGGITQSPKYLFRKEGQNVTLSCEQNLNHDAMYWYRQDPGQGLRLIYYSQIVNDFQKGDIAEGYSVSREKKESFPLTVTSAQKNPTAFYLCASSIDKGLSSGANVLTFGAGSRLTVL.